This entry lists 6 T cell receptor beta chains sequenced from one sample in a study of cytomegalovirus exposure and HLA in healthy donors. This PCR relied on a set of 60 Vbeta primers and 13 Jbeta primers. Using immunoSEQ multiplex PCR, the repertoire was profiled, and TCRdb retains in-frame clones only, with some absent. The sample carries about 100,000 clones, approximately 71% recorded once. The sample consisted of PBMCs. All receptors come from a woman aged 18-29 years in good health and CMV-seropositive.

This clone occurred a few times. This chain links TRBV4-3 with TRBJ2-1; D uncertain. CDR1 and CDR2 from the germline V gene are LGHNA and YSLEER. The CDR3 length is 15 residues. V was trimmed by 1 base and J by 7 bases, leaving 14 bases between them. The CDR3 reads CASSQGPGPLNEQFF. The CDR3 DNA reads TGCGCCAGCAGCCAAGGTCCAGGCCCCTTGAATGAGCAGTTCTTC.

The chain has TRBV30 and TRBJ2-7, with 12 positions matching TRBD2. The CDR3 runs to 14 residues. V shed 5 bases and J 3 bases; nucleotides not matched to a gene: 5. Germline values: CDR1 GTSNPN, CDR2 SVGIG (reference sequence). This CDR3 is CAWGGTSGFYEQYF. CDR3 nucleotide sequence: TGTGCCTGGGGGGGGACTAGCGGGTTCTACGAGCAGTACTTC.

The J gene is TRBJ2-1, the V gene TRBV2; perhaps TRBD2 as D (5 bases). The V gene lost 4 bases and the J gene lost 1 base, with 14 bases spanning the gap. This CDR3 contains 16 residues. The germline CDR1 and CDR2 sequences are SNHLY and FYNNEI. The CDR3 region has the DNA TGTGCCAGCAGTGGTAGTAGAGGCGGGTCCTACAATGAGCAGTTCTTC. It specifies CASSGSRGGSYNEQFF.

This rearrangement joins TRBV7-2 to TRBJ2-2; no definite D call. CDR3 length: 13 amino acids. Trimming shortened V by 2 bases and J by 7 bases, and 8 bases separated the two germline ends. Germline CDR1 is SGHTA and CDR2 is FQGNSA. The CDR3 spells CASSLLSLGELFF. The CDR3 coding sequence is TGTGCCAGCAGCTTACTAAGTCTCGGGGAGCTGTTTTTT.

The chain links TRBV5-1 to TRBJ2-3; D gene unclear. From germline, CDR1 is SGHRS and CDR2 YFSETQ. This CDR3 comprises 15 residues. V dropped 0 bases and J dropped 2 bases, with 10 bases sitting between them. The CDR3 nucleotides read TGCGCCAGCAGCTTGGAGCATCTCCACACAGATACGCAGTATTTT. This translates into CASSLEHLHTDTQYF.

This clone turned up a few times. The CDR3 loop is CASSPSSYNSPLHF. The CDR3 bases are TGTGCCAGCAGTCCCAGCTCCTATAATTCACCCCTCCACTTT. The V gene is TRBV6-1, the J gene TRBJ1-6; D is unclear. This CDR3 has 14 residues. CDR1 MNHNS and CDR2 SASEGT come from the germline V gene. Deletions cut 5 bases from V and 0 bases from J, with 5 bases between.